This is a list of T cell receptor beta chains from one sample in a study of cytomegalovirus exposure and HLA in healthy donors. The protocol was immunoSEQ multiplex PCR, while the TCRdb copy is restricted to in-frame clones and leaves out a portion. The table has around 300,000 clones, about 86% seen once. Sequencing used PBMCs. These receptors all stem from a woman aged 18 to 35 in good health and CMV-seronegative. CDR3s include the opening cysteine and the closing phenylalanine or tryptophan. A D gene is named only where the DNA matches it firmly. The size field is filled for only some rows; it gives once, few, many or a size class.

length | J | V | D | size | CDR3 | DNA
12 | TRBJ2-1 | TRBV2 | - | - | CASSAQYNEQFF | TGTGCCAGCAGTGCCCAGTACAATGAGCAGTTCTTC
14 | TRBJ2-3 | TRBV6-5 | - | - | CASASRKSTDTQYF | TGTGCCAGTGCCTCTAGGAAGAGCACAGATACGCAGTATTTT
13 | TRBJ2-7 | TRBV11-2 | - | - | CASSLEVGTGGYF | TGTGCCAGCAGCTTAGAAGTTGGGACTGGTGGGTACTTC
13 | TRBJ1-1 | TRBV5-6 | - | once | CASVRGGSREAFF | TGTGCCAGCGTCCGGGGAGGCAGCCGGGAAGCTTTCTTT
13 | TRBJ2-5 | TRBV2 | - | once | CASSRGIWETQYF | TGTGCCAGCAGTAGGGGGATTTGGGAGACCCAGTACTTC
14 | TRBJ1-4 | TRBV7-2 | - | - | CASSLGQAGRKLFF | TGTGCCAGCAGCTTAGGTCAGGCGGGGCGGAAACTGTTTTTT
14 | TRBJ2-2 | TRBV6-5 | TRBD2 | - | CASTLAGYTGELFF | TGTGCCAGCACCTTAGCGGGGTACACCGGGGAGCTGTTTTTT
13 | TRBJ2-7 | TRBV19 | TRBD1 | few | CASSLGQGYEQYF | TGTGCCAGTAGTTTGGGACAGGGGTACGAGCAGTACTTC
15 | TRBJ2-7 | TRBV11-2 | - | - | CASSPYRADSYEQYF | TGTGCCAGCAGCCCTTACAGGGCGGACTCCTACGAGCAGTACTTC
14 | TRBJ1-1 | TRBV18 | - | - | CASSFGLMNTEAFF | TGTGCCAGCTCCTTCGGACTGATGAACACTGAAGCTTTCTTT
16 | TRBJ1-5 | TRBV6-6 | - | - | CASSPPTSGSNQPQHF | TGTGCCAGCAGTCCCCCGACGTCGGGGAGCAATCAGCCCCAGCATTTT
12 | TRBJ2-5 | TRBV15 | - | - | CATSNQAETQYF | TGTGCCACCAGCAATCAGGCGGAGACCCAGTACTTC
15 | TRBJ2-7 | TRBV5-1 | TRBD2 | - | CASSIISGATYEQYF | TGCGCCAGCAGCATTATTAGCGGGGCTACCTACGAGCAGTACTTC
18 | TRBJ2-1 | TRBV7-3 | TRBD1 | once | CASSLSGQVNFPYNEQFF | TGTGCCAGCAGCTTGTCGGGACAGGTTAATTTTCCCTACAATGAGCAGTTCTTC
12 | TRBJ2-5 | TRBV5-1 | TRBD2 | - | CASRSTSETQYF | TGCGCCAGCAGATCGACTAGCGAGACCCAGTACTTC
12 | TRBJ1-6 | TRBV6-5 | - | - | CASSYRGSPLHF | TGTGCCAGCAGTTACAGGGGTTCACCCCTCCACTTT
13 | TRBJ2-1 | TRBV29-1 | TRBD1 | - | CSVEDRGLSEQFF | TGCAGCGTTGAGGACAGGGGGTTGAGTGAGCAGTTCTTC
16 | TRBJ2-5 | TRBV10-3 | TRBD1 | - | CAISAGQVPLGETQYF | TGTGCCATCAGCGCGGGACAGGTACCCCTCGGGGAGACCCAGTACTTC
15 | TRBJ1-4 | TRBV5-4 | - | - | CASSRPSGGDEKLFF | TGTGCCAGCAGCCGACCCTCCGGGGGTGATGAAAAACTGTTTTTT
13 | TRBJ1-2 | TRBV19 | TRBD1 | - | CACRQGGNYGYTF | TGTGCCTGTCGACAGGGGGGGAACTATGGCTACACCTTC
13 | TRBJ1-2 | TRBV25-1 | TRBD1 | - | CASSERQGYGYTF | TGTGCCAGCAGTGAGAGACAGGGATATGGCTACACCTTC
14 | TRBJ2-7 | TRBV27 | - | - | CASSLQVESYEQYF | TGTGCCAGCAGTTTACAGGTCGAATCCTACGAGCAGTACTTC
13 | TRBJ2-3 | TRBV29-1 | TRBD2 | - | CSVEWTRTDTQYF | TGCAGCGTTGAGTGGACTAGGACAGATACGCAGTATTTT
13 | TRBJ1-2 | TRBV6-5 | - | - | CASRTGSNYGYTF | TGTGCCAGCAGGACGGGATCTAACTATGGCTACACCTTC
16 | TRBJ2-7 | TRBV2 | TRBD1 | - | CASSEALAGTGSEQYF | TGTGCCAGCAGTGAAGCGCTGGCCGGGACAGGGTCCGAGCAGTACTTC
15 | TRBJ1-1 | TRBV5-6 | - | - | CASSLGARVNTEAFF | TGTGCCAGCAGCTTGGGGGCGAGGGTGAACACTGAAGCTTTCTTT
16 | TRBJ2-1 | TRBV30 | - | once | CAWSVRRVSSYNEQFF | TGTGCCTGGAGTGTGCGGCGGGTTAGCTCCTACAATGAGCAGTTCTTC
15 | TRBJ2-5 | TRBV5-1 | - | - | CASSLGDIPRETQYF | TGCGCCAGCAGCTTGGGGGACATCCCTAGAGAGACCCAGTACTTC
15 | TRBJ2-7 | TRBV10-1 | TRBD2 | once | CASSEALAGSYEQYF | TGCGCCAGCAGTGAGGCTTTAGCGGGAAGCTACGAGCAGTACTTC
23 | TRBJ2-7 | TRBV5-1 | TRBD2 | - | CASSAVKTGLGSREKGRSYEQYF | TGCGCCAGCAGCGCCGTCAAAACGGGACTAGGAAGTCGTGAAAAGGGTCGCTCCTACGAGCAGTACTTC
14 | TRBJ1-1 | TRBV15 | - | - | CATSEDRTNTEAFF | TGTGCCACCAGCGAAGACAGAACGAACACTGAAGCTTTCTTT
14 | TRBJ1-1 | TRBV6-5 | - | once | CASSPGWLNTEAFF | TGTGCCAGCAGCCCCGGGTGGTTGAACACTGAAGCTTTCTTT
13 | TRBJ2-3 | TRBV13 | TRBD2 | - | CASRIAGADTQYF | TGTGCCAGCAGGATAGCGGGTGCAGATACGCAGTATTTT
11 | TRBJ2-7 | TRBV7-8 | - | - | CASNDSYEQYF | TGTGCCAGCAACGACAGTTACGAGCAGTACTTC
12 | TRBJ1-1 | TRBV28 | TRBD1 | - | CASKTGATEAFF | TGTGCCAGCAAAACAGGGGCCACTGAAGCTTTCTTT
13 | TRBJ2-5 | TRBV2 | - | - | CASSLSAGLGQYF | TGTGCCAGCAGTCTTTCCGCGGGGCTGGGTCAGTACTTC
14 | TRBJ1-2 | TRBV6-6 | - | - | CASSYSRGDYGYTF | TGTGCCAGCAGTTACAGCAGGGGTGACTATGGCTACACCTTC
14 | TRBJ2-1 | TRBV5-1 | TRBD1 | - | CASTLGTGWYGQFF | TGCGCCAGCACCTTGGGGACAGGGTGGTACGGGCAGTTCTTC
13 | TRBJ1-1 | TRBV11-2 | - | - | CASSLAIDSQAFF | TGTGCCAGCAGCTTAGCAATAGACAGTCAAGCTTTCTTT
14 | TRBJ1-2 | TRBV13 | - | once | CASSLRGGGFGYTF | TGTGCCAGCAGCTTAAGGGGGGGAGGATTTGGCTACACCTTC
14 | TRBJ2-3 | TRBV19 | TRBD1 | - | CASRTGDVTDTQYF | TGTGCCAGTAGGACAGGGGATGTCACAGATACGCAGTATTTT
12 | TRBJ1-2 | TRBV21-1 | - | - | CASGGITYGYTF | TGTGCCAGCGGAGGAATTACCTATGGCTACACCTTC
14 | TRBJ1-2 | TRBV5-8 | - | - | CASSLGFLSYGYTF | TGTGCCAGCAGCTTGGGTTTCCTGTCCTATGGCTACACCTTC
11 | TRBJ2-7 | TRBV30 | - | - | CAWRLAYEQYF | TGTGCCTGGAGACTTGCCTACGAGCAGTACTTC
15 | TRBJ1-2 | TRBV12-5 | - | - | CASGLAGRPNYGYTF | TGTGCTAGTGGTTTGGCAGGGCGCCCTAACTATGGCTACACCTTC
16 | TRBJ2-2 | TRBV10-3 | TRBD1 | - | CAIRITGTGPAGELFF | TGTGCCATCAGAATAACCGGGACAGGTCCGGCCGGGGAGCTGTTTTTT
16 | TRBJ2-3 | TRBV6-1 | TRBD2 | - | CASSEWGSGSQDTQYF | TGTGCCAGCAGTGAATGGGGTAGCGGGAGTCAAGATACGCAGTATTTT
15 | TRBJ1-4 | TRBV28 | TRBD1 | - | CASSGRDRPLANLFF | TGTGCCAGCAGTGGCCGGGACAGGCCATTAGCTAATCTGTTTTTT
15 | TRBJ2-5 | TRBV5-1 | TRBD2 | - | CASSLDPSGTKTQYF | TGCGCCAGCAGCTTGGACCCTAGCGGGACCAAGACCCAGTACTTC
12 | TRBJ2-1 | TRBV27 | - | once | CASSSSADEQFF | TGTGCCAGCAGTTCAAGCGCTGATGAGCAGTTCTTC
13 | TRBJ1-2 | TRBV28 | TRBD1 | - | CASSLSTGEGYTF | TGTGCCAGCAGTTTATCTACAGGGGAAGGCTACACCTTC
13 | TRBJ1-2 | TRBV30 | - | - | CAWCGGGCYGYTF | TGTGCCTGGTGCGGGGGAGGATGTTATGGCTACACCTTC